The entry that follows covers one T cell receptor (beta chain) sequence. Its antigen is still unknown. 5'RACE with constant-segment primers yielded barcoded, UMI-tagged TCR alpha and TCR beta cDNA libraries. From the 5' RACE reads, TCRdb called clonotypes with MiXCR, one entry per CDR3 protein. The sample yields 400,000 to 500,000 distinct CDR3 sequences, around 19% seen once. The source of the sample is a study of T-cell memory formation after mild COVID-19. About the research overall: Most TCR clusters belonged to a single donor. Study-level findings and limits: Prior to infection, memory already included some responding clones, suggesting cross-reactive memory joined. The study found contracting CD4+ clones mainly in CM and EM and contracting CD8+ clones in EMRA.

The germline V and J ends were trimmed by 5 bases and 5 bases, with 16 bases remaining between them. CDR3 size: 15 residues. Specimen: PBMCs or a T cell subset sorted from them (not recorded which). The V gene is TRBV12-3 or TRBV12-4, the J gene TRBJ2-1, with D maybe TRBD2 (6 bases). This receptor was obtained from an adult woman who had mild COVID-19 (a few samples of this study predate the infection). Cell type and time point are not known. The CDR3 nucleotides are TGTGCCAGCAGTATTCGTCTCCCGGGGGACAATGAGCAGTTCTTC. This encodes CASSIRLPGDNEQFF.